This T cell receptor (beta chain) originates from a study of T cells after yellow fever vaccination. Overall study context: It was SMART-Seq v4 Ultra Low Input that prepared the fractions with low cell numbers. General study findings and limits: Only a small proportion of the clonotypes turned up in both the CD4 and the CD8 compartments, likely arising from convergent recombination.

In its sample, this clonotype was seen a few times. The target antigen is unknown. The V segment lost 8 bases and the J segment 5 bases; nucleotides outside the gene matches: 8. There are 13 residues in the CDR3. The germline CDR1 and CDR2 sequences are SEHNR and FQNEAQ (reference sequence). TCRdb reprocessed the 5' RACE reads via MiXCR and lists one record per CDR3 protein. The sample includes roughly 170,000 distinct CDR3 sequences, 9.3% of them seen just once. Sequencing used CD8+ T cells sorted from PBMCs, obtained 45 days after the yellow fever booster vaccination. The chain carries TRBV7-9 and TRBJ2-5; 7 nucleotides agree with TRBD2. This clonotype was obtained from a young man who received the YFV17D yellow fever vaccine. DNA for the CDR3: TGTGCCAGCGGGGGGGACCTCCCCGAGACCCAGTACTTC. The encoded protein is CASGGDLPETQYF. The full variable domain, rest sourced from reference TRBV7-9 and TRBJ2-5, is DTGVSQNPRHKITKRGQNVTFRCDPISEHNRLYWYRQTLGQGPEFLTYFQNEAQLEKSRLLSDRFSAERPKGSFSTLEIQRTEQGDSAMYLCASGGDLPETQYFGPGTRLLVL.